One sample yielded the 12 T cell receptor beta chains listed below, sequenced in a study of blood T cell repertoires in COVID-19. TCRdb's table, derived via immunoSEQ multiplex PCR, lists solely in-frame clones and lacks some. The data contain 70,000 to 75,000 clones, roughly 80% of them singletons. The sample was peripheral blood. The receptors stem from a woman older than 75 with active or convalescent COVID-19.

This chain connects TRBV6-6 to TRBJ2-7; D gene uncertain. Germline CDR1 and CDR2: MNHNY and SVGAGI (reference sequence). V dropped 2 bases and J dropped 0 bases, with 5 bases sitting between them. This CDR3 has 13 residues. CDR3 protein: CASSYMRSYEQYF. CDR3 coding DNA: TGTGCCAGCAGTTACATGCGCTCCTACGAGCAGTACTTC.

The rearrangement uses TRBV7-3 and TRBJ2-3; D not resolved. This CDR3 has 15 amino acids. Trimming removed 0 bases at V and 1 base at J, with 8 bases between. Germline V gene data show CDR1 as SGHTA and CDR2 as FQGTGA. CDR3 amino acids: CASSLTIVGTDTQYF. The CDR3 coding sequence is TGTGCCAGCAGCTTAACCATAGTCGGCACAGATACGCAGTATTTT.

The rearrangement uses TRBV7-6 and TRBJ2-7, with 8 bases that match TRBD2. The V and J ends lost 5 bases and 2 bases, in that order; junction bases with no gene match: 14. The CDR3 totals 17 residues. CDR1 is SGHVS, CDR2 FNYEAQ, per germline. For the CDR3, the DNA is TGTGCCAGCAGCCCCATCACGGGTGCGGGAGGTACCTACGAGCAGTACTTC. Protein sequence: CASSPITGAGGTYEQYF.

This clone has only a few counts. J is TRBJ2-3 and V is TRBV27; tentatively, D is TRBD2 (7 bases). CDR3 size: 12 residues. V lost 0 bases to trimming and J lost 12 bases, with 10 bases between them. The germline CDR1 and CDR2 sequences are MNHEY and SMNVEV (reference sequence). The DNA for the CDR3 is TGTGCCAGCAGTTTATCGGGGGGGCCCCAGTATTTT. Its translation: CASSLSGGPQYF.

On this clone itself: At one of its ends the junction is not consistent with the germline gene, which may arise from a read error. The V call is TRBV4-1, the J call TRBJ1-6, with 8 positions matching TRBD1. This CDR3 is 16 amino acids long. CDR1 is MGHRA and CDR2 is YSYEKL in the germline V gene. In DNA, the CDR3 is TGCGCCAGCAGCAAAGACAGGGGAAGAGAGAGTTCACCCCTCCACTTT. Its protein product is CASSKDRGRESSPLHF.

The genes are TRBV6-2 or TRBV6-3 and TRBJ2-7, with D possibly TRBD1 on 6 matching bases. The germline V gene encodes CDR1 MNHEY and CDR2 SVGEGT. The V end lost 4 bases, the J end lost 1 base, and 20 bases lay between the germline ends. There are 17 residues in the CDR3. The CDR3 sequence is CASSFPSTGKSSYEQYF. The CDR3 nucleotides read TGTGCCAGCAGTTTCCCGTCCACAGGGAAATCGTCCTACGAGCAGTACTTC.

This clone has just one count. V gene TRBV27 combines with J gene TRBJ1-4, with TRBD1 matching 7 bases. The CDR3 is 14 residues long. The V gene end was trimmed by 6 bases and the J gene end by 3 bases; junction bases not matched to a gene: 4. The germline gives CDR1 MNHEY, CDR2 SMNVEV (reference sequence). CDR3: CASSGTGANEKLFF. CDR3 bases: TGTGCCAGCAGCGGAACAGGGGCTAATGAAAAACTGTTTTTT.

V and J are TRBV2 and TRBJ2-3, with D uncertain. The V and J ends lost 2 bases and 0 bases respectively, with 12 bases between them. This CDR3 spans 16 amino acids. Germline loops: CDR1 SNHLY, CDR2 FYNNEI. The CDR3 coding sequence is TGTGCCAGCAGTGAATTCGACACCTCTAGCACAGATACGCAGTATTTT. It translates to CASSEFDTSSTDTQYF.

The V call is TRBV6-5, the J call TRBJ2-7, with TRBD1 matching over 8 bases. After removal of 6 bases from V and 4 bases from J, the junction contained 5 bases not matched to a gene. Per the germline V gene, CDR1 is MNHEY and CDR2 is SVGAGI. This CDR3 has 13 amino acids. The CDR3 nucleotides are TGTGCCAGCAGCAGGGGGCGAGCATACGAGCAGTACTTC. Protein product: CASSRGRAYEQYF.

V gene TRBV10-2 combines with J gene TRBJ1-4; D is unresolved. Germline lookup yields CDR1 WSHSY and CDR2 SAAADI. The CDR3 consists of 17 residues. Trimming cost V 2 bases and J 0 bases, with 13 bases left between them. The CDR3 loop reads CASSELRSGTTNEKLFF. The CDR3 DNA is TGCGCCAGCAGTGAGCTTCGATCCGGGACAACTAATGAAAAACTGTTTTTT.

This clone was counted a single time. CDR3 in amino acids: CASSPSLGHKKLFF. As DNA, the CDR3 is TGTGCCAGCAGTCCCTCACTTGGACACAAAAAACTGTTTTTT. The V gene is TRBV28, the J gene TRBJ1-4, with D tentatively TRBD1 (5 bases). Germline CDR1 is MDHEN and CDR2 is SYDVKM. The CDR3 consists of 14 residues. V gave up 5 bases and J gave up 9 bases, with 16 bases separating them.

The chain couples TRBV7-3 to TRBJ2-5; tentative D call: TRBD2 (6 bases). Germline-derived CDR1 and CDR2 are SGHTA and FQGTGA. CDR3 length: 13 residues. Trimming took 1 base from V and 5 from J, leaving 8 bases between them. The CDR3 nucleotides are TGTGCCAGCAGCTTAATGGAGGGGGAGACCCAGTACTTC. The encoded protein is CASSLMEGETQYF.